This T cell receptor (beta chain) was captured by sequencing in a study of blood T cell repertoires in COVID-19. As handled by the study authors: Cell counts per sample came from amplifying reference gene primers. The table came from immunoSEQ multiplex PCR; TCRdb's copy has only in-frame clones and leaves some out. Clone size and V and J calls were adopted from that table, with D and trimming inferred from the DNA. This table holds roughly 200,000 clones, around 80% found once. Followed over time, Seattle patients had been enrolled while infection was active. The CDR3 sequence is 13 residues long. Germline V gene sequence: CDR1 SGHTA, CDR2 FQGTGA. The V segment lost 1 base and the J segment 17 bases; nucleotides outside the gene matches: 7.

The V call is TRBV7-3, the J call TRBJ1-6; 8 nucleotides match TRBD1. The sequenced sample was peripheral blood. The receptor comes from an elderly woman with COVID-19, enrolled during active disease. The CDR3 loop is CASSLKLGTGVHF. The CDR3 region has the DNA TGTGCCAGCAGCTTAAAGCTCGGGACAGGCGTCCACTTT.